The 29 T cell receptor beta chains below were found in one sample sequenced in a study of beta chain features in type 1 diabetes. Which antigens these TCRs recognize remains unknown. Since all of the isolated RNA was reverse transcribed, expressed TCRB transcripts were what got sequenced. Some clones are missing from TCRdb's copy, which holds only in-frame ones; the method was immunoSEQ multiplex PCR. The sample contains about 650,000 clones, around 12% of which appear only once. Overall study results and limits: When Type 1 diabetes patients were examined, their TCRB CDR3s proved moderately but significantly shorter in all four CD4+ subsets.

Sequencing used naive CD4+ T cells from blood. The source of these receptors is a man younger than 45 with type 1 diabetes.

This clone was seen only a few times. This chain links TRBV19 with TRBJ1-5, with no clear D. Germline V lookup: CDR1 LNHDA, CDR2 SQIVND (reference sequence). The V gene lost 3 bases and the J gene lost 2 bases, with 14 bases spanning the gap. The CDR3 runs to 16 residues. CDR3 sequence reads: CASSIGRSRGNQPQHF. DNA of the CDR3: TGTGCCAGTAGTATCGGGAGGTCCCGGGGCAATCAGCCCCAGCATTTT.

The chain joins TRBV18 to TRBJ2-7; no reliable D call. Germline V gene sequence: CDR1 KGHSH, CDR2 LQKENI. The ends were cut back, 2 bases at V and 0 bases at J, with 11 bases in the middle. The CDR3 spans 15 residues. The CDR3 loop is CASSPGAASSYEQYF. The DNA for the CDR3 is TGTGCCAGCTCACCAGGCGCCGCCAGCTCCTACGAGCAGTACTTC.

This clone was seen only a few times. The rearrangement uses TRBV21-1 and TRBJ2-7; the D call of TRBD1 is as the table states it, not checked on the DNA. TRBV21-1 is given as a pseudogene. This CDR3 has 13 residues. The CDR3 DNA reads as TGTGCCAGCAGCCGGGACAGGACCTACGAGCAGTACTTC. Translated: CASSRDRTYEQYF.

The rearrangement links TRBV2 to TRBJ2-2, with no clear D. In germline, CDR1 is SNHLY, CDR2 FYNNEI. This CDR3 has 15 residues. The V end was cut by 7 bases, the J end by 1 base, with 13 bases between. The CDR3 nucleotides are TGTGCCAGCACCGCCTATGGCAGGAACACCGGGGAGCTGTTTTTT. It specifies CASTAYGRNTGELFF.

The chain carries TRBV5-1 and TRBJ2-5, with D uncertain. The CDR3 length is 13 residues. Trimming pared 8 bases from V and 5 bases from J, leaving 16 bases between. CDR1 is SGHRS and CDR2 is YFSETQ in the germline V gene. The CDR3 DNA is TGCGCCAGTGCTGACAACTCGTGGGAGACCCAGTACTTC. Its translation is CASADNSWETQYF.

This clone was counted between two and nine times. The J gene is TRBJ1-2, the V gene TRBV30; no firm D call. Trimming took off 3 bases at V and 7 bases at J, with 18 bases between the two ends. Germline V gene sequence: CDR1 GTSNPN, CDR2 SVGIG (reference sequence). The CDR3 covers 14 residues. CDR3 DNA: TGTGCCTGGAGCCTCGGGGAGACCCAGGCTGGCTACACCTTC. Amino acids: CAWSLGETQAGYTF. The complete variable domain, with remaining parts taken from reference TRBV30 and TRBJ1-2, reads SQTIHQWPATLVQPVGSPLSLECTVEGTSNPNLYWYRQAAGRGLQLLFYSVGIGQISSEVPQNLSASRPQDRQFILSSKKLLLSDSGFYLCAWSLGETQAGYTFGSGTRLTVV.

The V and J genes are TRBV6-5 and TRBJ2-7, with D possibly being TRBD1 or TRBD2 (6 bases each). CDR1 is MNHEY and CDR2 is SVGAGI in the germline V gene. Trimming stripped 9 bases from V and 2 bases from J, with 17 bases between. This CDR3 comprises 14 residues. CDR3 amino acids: CASGGQGRAYEQYF. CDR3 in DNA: TGTGCCAGTGGGGGGCAGGGCAGAGCCTACGAGCAGTACTTC.

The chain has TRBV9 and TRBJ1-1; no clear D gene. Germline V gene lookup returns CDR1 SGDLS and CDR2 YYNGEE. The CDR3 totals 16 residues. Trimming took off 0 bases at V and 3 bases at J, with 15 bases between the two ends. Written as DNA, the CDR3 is TGTGCCAGCAGCGTAGGGTCGGGTCTCGACTACACTGAAGCTTTCTTT. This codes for CASSVGSGLDYTEAFF.

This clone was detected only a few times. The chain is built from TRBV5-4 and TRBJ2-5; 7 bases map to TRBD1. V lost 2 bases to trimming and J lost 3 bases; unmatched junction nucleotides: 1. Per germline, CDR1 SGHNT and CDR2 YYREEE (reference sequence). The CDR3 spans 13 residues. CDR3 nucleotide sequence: TGTGCCAGCAGCTTCCAGGGGGAAGAGACCCAGTACTTC. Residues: CASSFQGEETQYF.

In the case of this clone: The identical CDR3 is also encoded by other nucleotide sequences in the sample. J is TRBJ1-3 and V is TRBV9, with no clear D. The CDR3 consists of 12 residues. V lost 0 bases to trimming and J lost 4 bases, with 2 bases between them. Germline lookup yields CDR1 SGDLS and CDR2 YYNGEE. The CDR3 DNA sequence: TGTGCCAGCAGCGTAGGCGGAAACACCATATATTTT. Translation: CASSVGGNTIYF.

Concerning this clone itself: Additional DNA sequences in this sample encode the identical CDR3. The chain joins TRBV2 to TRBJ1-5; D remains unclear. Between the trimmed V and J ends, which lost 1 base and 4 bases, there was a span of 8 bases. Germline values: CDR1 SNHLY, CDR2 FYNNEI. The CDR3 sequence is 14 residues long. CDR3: CASSEVSGNQPQHF. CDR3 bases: TGTGCCAGCAGTGAAGTGTCGGGGAATCAGCCCCAGCATTTT.

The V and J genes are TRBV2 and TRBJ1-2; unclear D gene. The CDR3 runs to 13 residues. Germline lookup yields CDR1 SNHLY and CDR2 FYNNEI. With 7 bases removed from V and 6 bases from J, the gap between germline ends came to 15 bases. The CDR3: CASTEGRVNGYTF. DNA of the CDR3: TGTGCCAGCACCGAAGGAAGGGTTAATGGCTACACCTTC.

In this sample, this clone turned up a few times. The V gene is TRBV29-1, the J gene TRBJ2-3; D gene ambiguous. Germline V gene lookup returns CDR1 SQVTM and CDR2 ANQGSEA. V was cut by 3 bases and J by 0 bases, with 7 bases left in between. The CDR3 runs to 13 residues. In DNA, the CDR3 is TGCAGCGTTGACTTTGGGAGCACAGATACGCAGTATTTT. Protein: CSVDFGSTDTQYF.

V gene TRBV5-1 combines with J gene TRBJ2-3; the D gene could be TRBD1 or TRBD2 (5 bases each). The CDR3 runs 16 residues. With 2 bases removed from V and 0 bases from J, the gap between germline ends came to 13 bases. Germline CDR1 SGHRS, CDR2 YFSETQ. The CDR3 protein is CASSFSGTYSTDTQYF. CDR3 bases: TGCGCCAGCAGCTTTTCAGGGACCTATAGCACAGATACGCAGTATTTT. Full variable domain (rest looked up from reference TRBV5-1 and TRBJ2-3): KAGVTQTPRYLIKTRGQQVTLSCSPISGHRSVSWYQQTPGQGLQFLFEYFSETQRNKGNFPGRFSGRQFSNSRSEMNVSTLELGDSALYLCASSFSGTYSTDTQYFGPGTRLTVL.

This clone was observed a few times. For the CDR3, the DNA is TGTGCCAGCAGCTTAGATTCGGGGGCTAGGGCACCCCTCCACTTT. Translating gives CASSLDSGARAPLHF. The genes are TRBV11-2 and TRBJ1-6, with D possibly being TRBD1 (6 bases). The germline V and J ends were trimmed by 0 bases and 11 bases, with 14 bases remaining between them. The CDR3 is 15 residues long. Germline values: CDR1 SGHAT, CDR2 FQNNGV. Variable domain in full (rest from reference TRBV11-2 and TRBJ1-6): EAGVAQSPRYKIIEKRQSVAFWCNPISGHATLYWYQQILGQGPKLLIQFQNNGVVDDSQLPKDRFSAERLKGVDSTLKIQPAKLEDSAVYLCASSLDSGARAPLHFGNGTRLTVT.

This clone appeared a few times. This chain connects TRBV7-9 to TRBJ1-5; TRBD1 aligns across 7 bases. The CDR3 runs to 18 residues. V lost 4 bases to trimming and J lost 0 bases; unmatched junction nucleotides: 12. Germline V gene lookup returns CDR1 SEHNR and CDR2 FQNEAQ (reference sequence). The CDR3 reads CASSSGRRDSFSNQPQHF. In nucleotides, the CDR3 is TGTGCCAGCAGCTCGGGACGTCGGGACAGCTTTAGCAATCAGCCCCAGCATTTT.

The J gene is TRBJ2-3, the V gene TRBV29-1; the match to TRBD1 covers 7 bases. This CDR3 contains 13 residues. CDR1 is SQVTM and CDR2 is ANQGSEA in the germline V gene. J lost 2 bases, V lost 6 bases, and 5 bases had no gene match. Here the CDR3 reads CSVGTVYTDTQYF. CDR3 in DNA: TGCAGCGTGGGGACAGTTTACACAGATACGCAGTATTTT.

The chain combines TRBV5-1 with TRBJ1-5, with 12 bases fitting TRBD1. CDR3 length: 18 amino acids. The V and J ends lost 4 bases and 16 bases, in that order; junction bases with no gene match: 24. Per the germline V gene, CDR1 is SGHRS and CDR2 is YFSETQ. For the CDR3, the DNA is TGCGCCAGCAGCGCCCTACCCGGGACAGGGGGCGCGGGAACCCGGCTCCATTTT. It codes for CASSALPGTGGAGTRLHF.

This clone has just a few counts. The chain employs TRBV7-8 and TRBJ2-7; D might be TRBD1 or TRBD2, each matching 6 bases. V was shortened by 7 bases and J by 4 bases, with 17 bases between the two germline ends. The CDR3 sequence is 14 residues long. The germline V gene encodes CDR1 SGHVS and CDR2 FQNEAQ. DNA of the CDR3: TGTGCCAGCACCCAAGGGGGGTCCCGGTACGAGCAGTACTTC. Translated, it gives CASTQGGSRYEQYF.

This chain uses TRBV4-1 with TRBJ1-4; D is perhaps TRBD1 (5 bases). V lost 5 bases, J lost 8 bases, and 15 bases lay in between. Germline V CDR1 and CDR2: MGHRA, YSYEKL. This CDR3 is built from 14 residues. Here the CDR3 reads CASSKGPTEEKLFF. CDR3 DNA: TGCGCCAGCAGCAAGGGACCGACGGAGGAAAAACTGTTTTTT.

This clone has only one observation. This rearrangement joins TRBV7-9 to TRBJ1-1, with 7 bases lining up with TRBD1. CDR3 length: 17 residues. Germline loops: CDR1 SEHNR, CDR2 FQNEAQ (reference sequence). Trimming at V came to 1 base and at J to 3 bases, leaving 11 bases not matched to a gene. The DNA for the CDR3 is TGTGCCAGCAGCTTAGAGACCAGGGGGGATCTGGACACTGAAGCTTTCTTT. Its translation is CASSLETRGDLDTEAFF. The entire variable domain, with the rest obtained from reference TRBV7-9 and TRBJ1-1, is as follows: DTGVSQNPRHKITKRGQNVTFRCDPISEHNRLYWYRQTLGQGPEFLTYFQNEAQLEKSRLLSDRFSAERPKGSFSTLEIQRTEQGDSAMYLCASSLETRGDLDTEAFFGQGTRLTVV.

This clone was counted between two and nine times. CDR3 loop: CASSFGNTIYF. The CDR3 bases are TGTGCCAGCAGCTTTGGAAACACCATATATTTT. The chain joins TRBV13 to TRBJ1-3; D not certain. This CDR3 has 11 residues. Trimming took 3 bases from V and 3 from J, leaving 0 bases between them. Germline CDR1 reads PRHDT; CDR2 reads FYEKMQ (reference sequence).

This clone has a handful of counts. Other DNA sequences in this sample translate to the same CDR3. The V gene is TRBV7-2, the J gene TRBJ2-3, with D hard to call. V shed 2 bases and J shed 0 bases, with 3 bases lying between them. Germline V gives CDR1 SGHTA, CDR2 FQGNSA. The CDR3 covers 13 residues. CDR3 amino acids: CASSLPSTDTQYF. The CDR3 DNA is TGTGCCAGCAGCTTACCGAGCACAGATACGCAGTATTTT.

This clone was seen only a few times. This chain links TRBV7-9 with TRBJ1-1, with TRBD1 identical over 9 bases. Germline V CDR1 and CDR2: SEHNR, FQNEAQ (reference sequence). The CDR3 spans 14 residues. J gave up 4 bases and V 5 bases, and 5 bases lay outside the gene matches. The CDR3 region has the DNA TGTGCCAGCAGCCGACGGGACAGGGCCACTGAAGCTTTCTTT. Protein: CASSRRDRATEAFF.

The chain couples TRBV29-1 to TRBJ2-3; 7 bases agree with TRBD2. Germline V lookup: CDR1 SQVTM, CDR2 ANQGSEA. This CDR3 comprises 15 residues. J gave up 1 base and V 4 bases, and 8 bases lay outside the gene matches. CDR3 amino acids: CSVGLVAGGTDTQYF. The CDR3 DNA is TGCAGCGTTGGGTTGGTCGCGGGAGGCACAGATACGCAGTATTTT.

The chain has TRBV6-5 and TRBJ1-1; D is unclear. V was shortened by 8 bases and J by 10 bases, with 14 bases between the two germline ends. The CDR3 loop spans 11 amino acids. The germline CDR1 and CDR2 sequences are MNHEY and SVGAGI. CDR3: CASGEIGRAFF. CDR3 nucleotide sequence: TGTGCCAGCGGTGAGATTGGGCGAGCTTTCTTT.

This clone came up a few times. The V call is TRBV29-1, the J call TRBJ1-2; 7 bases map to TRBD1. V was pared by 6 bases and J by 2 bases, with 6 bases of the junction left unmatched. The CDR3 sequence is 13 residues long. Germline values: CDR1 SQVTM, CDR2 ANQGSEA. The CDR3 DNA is TGCAGCGTCGCACAGGGGCAGAACTATGGCTACACCTTC. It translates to CSVAQGQNYGYTF.

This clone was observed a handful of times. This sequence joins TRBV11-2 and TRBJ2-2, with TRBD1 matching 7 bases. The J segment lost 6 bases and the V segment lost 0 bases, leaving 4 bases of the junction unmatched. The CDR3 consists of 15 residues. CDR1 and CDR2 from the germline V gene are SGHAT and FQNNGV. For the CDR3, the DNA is TGTGCCAGCAGCTTAGAGGACAGGACCTCCGGGGAGCTGTTTTTT. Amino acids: CASSLEDRTSGELFF.

CDR3: CASSQGTGRTDTQYF. Here the CDR3 DNA reads TGCGCCAGCAGCCAAGGGACAGGGAGAACAGATACGCAGTATTTT. The chain has TRBV4-1 and TRBJ2-3; 8 bases fit TRBD1. Germline trimming cut 1 base from V and 3 bases from J; bases unmatched to any gene: 3. The CDR3 sequence is 15 residues long. The germline gives CDR1 MGHRA, CDR2 YSYEKL.